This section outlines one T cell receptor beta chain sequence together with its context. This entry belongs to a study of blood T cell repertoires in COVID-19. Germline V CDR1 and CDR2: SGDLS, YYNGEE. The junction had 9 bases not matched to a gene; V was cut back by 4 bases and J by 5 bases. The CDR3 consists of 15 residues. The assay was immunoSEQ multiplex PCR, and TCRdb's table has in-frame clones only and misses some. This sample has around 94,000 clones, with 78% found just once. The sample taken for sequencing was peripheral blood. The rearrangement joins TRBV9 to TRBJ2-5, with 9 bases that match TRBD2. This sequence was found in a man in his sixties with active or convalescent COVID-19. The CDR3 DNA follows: TGTGCCAGCAGCTCCAGCGGGAGGAGTGCGGAGACCCAGTACTTC. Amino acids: CASSSSGRSAETQYF.